This T cell receptor beta chain was sequenced in a study of shared clonotypes between healthy human individuals. On the study more broadly: The study used three CD4 naive, three CD4 memory, two CD8 naive and one CD8 memory plate per donor. Notes on the study in general: When compared with the clonotypes that were shared by all four sorted-subset donors, the non-shared clonotypes turned out to have lower generation probabilities. Rarefaction analysis demonstrated incomplete sorted-subset sequencing notwithstanding large depth. Sequencing depth was a factor that was expected to affect clonotype sharing among donors.

Profiled with immunoSEQ multiplex PCR; TCRdb holds only in-frame clones, not every one. The sample has around 2.1 million clones, around 95% seen once. The CDR3 consists of 14 residues. Per the germline V gene, CDR1 is LNHDA and CDR2 is SQIVND (reference sequence). V lost 5 bases to trimming and J lost 2 bases; unmatched junction nucleotides: 5. Regarding this clone: Antigen unknown.

V usage is TRBV19 and J usage is TRBJ1-1; 7 nucleotides line up with TRBD1. The source material was naive CD4+ T cells sorted from blood. Subset here: CD45RA+ positively selected. This TCR was sampled from a man between 18 and 35 years old in good health. CDR3 in DNA: TGTGCCAGTAGTCTGGGGACAGCTAACACTGAAGCTTTCTTT. Translation gives CASSLGTANTEAFF.